The rows below give T cell receptor beta chains drawn from one sample of a study of CD8 T cells in ankylosing spondylitis. MiXCR, applied by TCRdb to the 5' RACE reads, yields one record per CDR3 protein. The sample contains roughly 240,000 distinct CDR3 sequences, roughly 32% of which appear only once. Material: blood, either unsorted or a sorted T cell fraction (not recorded which). The receptor source for this set is a male donor with ankylosing spondylitis or in good health (not recorded which). CDR3s include the opening cysteine and the closing phenylalanine or tryptophan.

J | V | CDR3
TRBJ1-2 | TRBV12-3/TRBV12-4 | CASSWEGASGYTF
TRBJ1-1 | TRBV20-1 | CSPGQGGDTEAFF
TRBJ2-7 | TRBV7-9 | CASSSWDRRYEQYF
TRBJ2-2 | TRBV6-1 | CASRRGGDTGELFF
TRBJ1-1 | TRBV7-9 | CASSTAQGRAFF
TRBJ2-7 | TRBV12-3/TRBV12-4 | CASTPTGLSREQYF
TRBJ2-5 | TRBV4-2 | CASSFGVGPQETQYF
TRBJ2-1 | TRBV5-5 | CASSLEGRGLLSRQFF
TRBJ2-1 | TRBV20-1 | CSATSDGPNEQFF
TRBJ2-2 | TRBV5-1 | CASSQGHSGELFF
TRBJ2-1 | TRBV10-3 | CAISEVPGLESEQFF
TRBJ1-5 | TRBV20-1 | CSASPPNRRFQPQHF
TRBJ1-1 | TRBV12-3/TRBV12-4 | CASSLFPSGGGWGTEAFF
TRBJ2-1 | TRBV20-1 | CSARGDLSSYNEQFF
TRBJ1-2 | TRBV15 | CATSSKYTGGAGGYTF
TRBJ2-5 | TRBV15 | CATSPRTWYQETQYF
TRBJ2-1 | TRBV6-5 | CASSYSRTMIYNEQFF
TRBJ2-4 | TRBV20-1 | CSASGQGVRENIQYF
TRBJ1-2 | TRBV20-1 | CSARKEGHPGYTF
TRBJ2-1 | TRBV20-1 | CSASDRGVGFGQFF
TRBJ2-5 | TRBV20-1 | CSARRGQETQYF
TRBJ2-1 | TRBV5-1 | CASSLGPGGRYEQFF
TRBJ1-2 | TRBV20-1 | CSASGQSLLHYGYTF
TRBJ1-5 | TRBV20-1 | CSAIQGSNQPQHF
TRBJ2-3 | TRBV7-9 | CASSPLTVTDTQYF
TRBJ2-2 | TRBV5-1 | CASSSNRGGSNTGELFF
TRBJ1-3 | TRBV4-2 | CASSQQHPPGATGNTIYF
TRBJ1-4 | TRBV20-1 | CSATVVPNEKLFF
TRBJ2-7 | TRBV6-5 | CASSSVPDSLNYEQYF
TRBJ2-7 | TRBV4-2 | CASSQDGLYEQYF
TRBJ1-2 | TRBV5-1 | CASSWEGQGNYGYTF
TRBJ2-1 | TRBV28 | CASRTGTAPYNEQFF
TRBJ2-5 | TRBV7-2 | CASSAPSRETQYF
TRBJ2-6 | TRBV20-1 | CSARPRSSGANVLTF
TRBJ2-5 | TRBV20-1 | CSARDLAGGTGETQYF
TRBJ2-7 | TRBV28 | CASSLQKPYEQYF
TRBJ1-6 | TRBV20-1 | CSARVQGVSYSPLHF
TRBJ1-1 | TRBV9 | CASSADATSTEAFF
TRBJ2-3 | TRBV10-3 | CAISDWGAGTDTQYF
TRBJ2-1 | TRBV7-9 | CASRPRDESSYNEQFF
TRBJ2-1 | TRBV7-3 | CASSLTASGLADNEQFF
TRBJ1-2 | TRBV20-1 | CSARDIGLGYTF
TRBJ2-7 | TRBV11-2 | CASSTERQATYEQYF
TRBJ2-3 | TRBV7-9 | CASTAGGSLTDTQYF
TRBJ2-4 | TRBV7-9 | CASSPNIREKNIQYF
TRBJ2-4 | TRBV25-1 | CASSEWSKNIQYF
TRBJ1-5 | TRBV28 | CASSSAEGDDSNQPQHF
TRBJ1-5 | TRBV27 | CASSFSGFNQPQHF
TRBJ1-1 | TRBV5-8 | CASPAGSWVDEAFF
TRBJ1-6 | TRBV6-1 | CASSLDRGPNSPLHF
TRBJ2-3 | TRBV15 | CATSTGLADTDTQYF
TRBJ1-1 | TRBV6-5 | CASSNPEVDSAFF
TRBJ2-1 | TRBV6-1 | CASSPGLAGDQFF
TRBJ2-3 | TRBV10-3 | CAISDGGAAYTDTQYF
TRBJ1-2 | TRBV5-1 | CASRQESTYGYTF
TRBJ1-3 | TRBV5-6 | CASGVTVDGGNTIYF
TRBJ2-3 | TRBV5-1 | CASTREGLSTDTQYF
TRBJ2-3 | TRBV15 | CATSRDSGTLLSTDTQYF
TRBJ2-7 | TRBV20-1 | CSISTRVSEQYF